This T cell receptor (beta chain) derives from a study of CD8+CD57+ T cells in acquired aplastic anemia. Study at large: Each DNA sample taken from sorted CD4+ and CD8+ cells came to approximately 3.3 ug on average. Researchers reported that healthy donors averaged around 10 million reads for CD4+ cells.

Study-wide points: Overlapping CD8+ CDR3 repertoires of patients and controls contained approximately 29 shared sequences.

Germline trimming cut 6 bases from V and 0 bases from J; bases unmatched to any gene: 6. The CDR3 loop spans 15 amino acids. Genomic DNA, the template, was used for profiling of the TCR beta VDJ and CDR3. In TCRdb, the reads were re-called with MiXCR into one record per CDR3 protein. The data contain 400,000 to 500,000 distinct CDR3 sequences, just under 70% of them singletons. For this clonotype: The antigen is undetermined.

The chain couples TRBV12-3 or TRBV12-4 to TRBJ1-2, with 8 bases matching TRBD1. What was sequenced was sorted CD4+, CD8+, or CD8+CD57+ T cells (not recorded which) from PBMCs. The clonotype was recovered from a human donor in good health, serving as a control. The CDR3 DNA is TGTGCCAGCAGCCGCGGGGGACAGGCTAACTATGGCTACACCTTC. Protein: CASSRGGQANYGYTF.